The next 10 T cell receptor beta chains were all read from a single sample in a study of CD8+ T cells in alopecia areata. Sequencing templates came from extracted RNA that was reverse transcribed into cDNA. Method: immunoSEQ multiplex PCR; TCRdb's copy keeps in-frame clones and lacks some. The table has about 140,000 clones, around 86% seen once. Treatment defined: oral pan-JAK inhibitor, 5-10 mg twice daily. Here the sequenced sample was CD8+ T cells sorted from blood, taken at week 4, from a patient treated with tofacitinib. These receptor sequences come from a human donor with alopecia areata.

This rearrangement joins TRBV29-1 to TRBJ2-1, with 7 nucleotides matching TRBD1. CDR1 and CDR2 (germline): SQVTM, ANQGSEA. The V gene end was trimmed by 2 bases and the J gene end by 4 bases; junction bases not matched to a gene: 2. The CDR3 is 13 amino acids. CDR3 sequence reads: CSVEHRGYNEQFF. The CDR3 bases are TGCAGCGTTGAACACAGGGGTTACAATGAGCAGTTCTTC.

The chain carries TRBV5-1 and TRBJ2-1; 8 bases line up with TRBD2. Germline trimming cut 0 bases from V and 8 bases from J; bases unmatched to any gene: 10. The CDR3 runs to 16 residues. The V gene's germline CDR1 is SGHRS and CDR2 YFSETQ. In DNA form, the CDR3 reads TGCGCCAGCAGCTTGGCCTCGGGAGGGCCCAAGGATGAGCAGTTCTTC. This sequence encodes CASSLASGGPKDEQFF. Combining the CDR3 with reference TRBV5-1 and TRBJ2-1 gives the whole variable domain KAGVTQTPRYLIKTRGQQVTLSCSPISGHRSVSWYQQTPGQGLQFLFEYFSETQRNKGNFPGRFSGRQFSNSRSEMNVSTLELGDSALYLCASSLASGGPKDEQFFGPGTRLTVL.

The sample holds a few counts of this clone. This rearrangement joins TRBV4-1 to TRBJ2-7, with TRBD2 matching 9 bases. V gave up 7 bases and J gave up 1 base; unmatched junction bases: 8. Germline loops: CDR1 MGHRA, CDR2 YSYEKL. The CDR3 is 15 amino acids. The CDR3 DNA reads TGCGCCAGCAACGAACAGAGCGGGGGGTCCTACGAGCAGTACTTC. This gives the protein CASNEQSGGSYEQYF.

In nucleotides, the CDR3 is TGTGCCAGCAGTTTCGCAAGTTCAGGGAATGACAAAAACATTCAGTACTTC. Translated, it gives CASSFASSGNDKNIQYF. V usage is TRBV27 and J usage is TRBJ2-4; tentatively, D is TRBD1 (5 bases). This CDR3 region has 17 residues. Germline V gene lookup returns CDR1 MNHEY and CDR2 SMNVEV (reference sequence). The ends were cut back, 3 bases at V and 3 bases at J, with 18 bases in the middle.

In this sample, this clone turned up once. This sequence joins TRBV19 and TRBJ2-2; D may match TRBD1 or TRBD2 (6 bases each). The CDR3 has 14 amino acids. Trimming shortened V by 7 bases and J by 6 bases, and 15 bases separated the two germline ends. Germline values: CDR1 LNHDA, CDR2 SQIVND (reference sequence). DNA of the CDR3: TGTGCCAGTATTGTAGGGGGGAGAGCCGGGGAGCTGTTTTTT. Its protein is CASIVGGRAGELFF.

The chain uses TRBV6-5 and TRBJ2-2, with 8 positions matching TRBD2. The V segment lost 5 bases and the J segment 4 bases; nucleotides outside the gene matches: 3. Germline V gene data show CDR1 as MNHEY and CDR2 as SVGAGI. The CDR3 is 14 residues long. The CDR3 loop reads CASSPGGATGELFF. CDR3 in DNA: TGTGCCAGCAGTCCGGGGGGGGCCACCGGGGAGCTGTTTTTT.

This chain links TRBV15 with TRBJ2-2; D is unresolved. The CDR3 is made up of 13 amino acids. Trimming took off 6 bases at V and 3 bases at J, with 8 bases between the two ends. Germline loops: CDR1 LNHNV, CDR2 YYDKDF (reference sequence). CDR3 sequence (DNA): TGTGCCACCAGTGTTCCCTACACCGGGGAGCTGTTTTTT. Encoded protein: CATSVPYTGELFF.

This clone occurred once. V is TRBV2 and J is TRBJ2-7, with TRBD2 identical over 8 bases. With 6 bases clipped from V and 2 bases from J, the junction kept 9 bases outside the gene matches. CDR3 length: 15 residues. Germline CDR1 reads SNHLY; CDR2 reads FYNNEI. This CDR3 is CASRDPGGATYEQYF. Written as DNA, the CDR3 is TGTGCCAGCAGAGACCCCGGGGGGGCCACCTACGAGCAGTACTTC. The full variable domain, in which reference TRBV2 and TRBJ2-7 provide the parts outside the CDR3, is EPEVTQTPSHQVTQMGQEVILRCVPISNHLYFYWYRQILGQKVEFLVSFYNNEISEKSEIFDDQFSVERPDGSNFTLKIRSTKLEDSAMYFCASRDPGGATYEQYFGPGTRLTVT.

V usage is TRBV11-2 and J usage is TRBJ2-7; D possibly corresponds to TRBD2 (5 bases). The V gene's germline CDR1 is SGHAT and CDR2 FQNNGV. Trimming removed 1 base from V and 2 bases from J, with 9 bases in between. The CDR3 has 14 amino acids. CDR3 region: CASSLVHGAYEQYF. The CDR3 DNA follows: TGTGCCAGCAGCTTAGTTCACGGGGCCTACGAGCAGTACTTC.

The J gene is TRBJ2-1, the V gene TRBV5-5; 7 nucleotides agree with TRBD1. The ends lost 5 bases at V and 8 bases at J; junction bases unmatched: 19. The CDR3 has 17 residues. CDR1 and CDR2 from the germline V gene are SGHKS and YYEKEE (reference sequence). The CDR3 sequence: CASSSTGSRQGIDEQFF. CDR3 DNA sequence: TGTGCCAGCAGTTCCACCGGTTCCCGACAGGGCATCGATGAGCAGTTCTTC.